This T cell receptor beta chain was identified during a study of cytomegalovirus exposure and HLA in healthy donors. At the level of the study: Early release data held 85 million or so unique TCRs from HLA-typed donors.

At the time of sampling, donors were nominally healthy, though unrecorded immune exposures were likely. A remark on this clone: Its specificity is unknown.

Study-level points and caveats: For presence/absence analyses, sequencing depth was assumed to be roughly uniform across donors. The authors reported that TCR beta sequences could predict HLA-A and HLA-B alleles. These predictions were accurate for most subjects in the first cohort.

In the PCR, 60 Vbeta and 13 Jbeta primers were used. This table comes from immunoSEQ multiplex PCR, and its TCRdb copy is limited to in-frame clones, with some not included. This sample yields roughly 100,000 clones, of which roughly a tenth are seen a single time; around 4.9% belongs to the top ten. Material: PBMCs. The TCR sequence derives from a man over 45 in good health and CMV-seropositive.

CDR3 region: CASSSRDSHNEQFF. The CDR3 region has the DNA TGTGCCAGCAGCAGCCGGGACAGCCACAATGAGCAGTTCTTC. V and J are TRBV7-9 and TRBJ2-1; TRBD1 agrees at 7 bases. This CDR3 region has 14 residues. Looked up from germline, CDR1 is SEHNR and CDR2 is FQNEAQ (reference sequence). The V and J ends lost 5 bases and 5 bases, in that order; junction bases with no gene match: 6.